A single sample gave rise to the 21 T cell receptor beta chains below, sequenced in a study of human T cells and chemical hapten exposure. TCRdb called the RACE reads again in MiXCR, with one record for every CDR3 protein. Of around 200,000 distinct CDR3 sequences in the sample, approximately 31% are singletons; the top ten hold 2.9%. Time point given: pre-sensitization, week 0. Treatment specified: therapeutic diphenylcyclopropenone sensitization with weekly scalp DPC. Sequences were derived from whole blood, sampled in connection with sensitization to the hapten diphenylcyclopropenone (DPC). The receptors stem from a woman in her twenties or thirties with alopecia areata. Some clones in this sample may be carry-over from other donors' samples.

The chain combines TRBV29-1 with TRBJ2-7; 8 bases match TRBD1. V lost 7 bases and J lost 3; bases outside the gene matches: 2. Germline V CDR1 and CDR2: SQVTM, ANQGSEA. This CDR3 is 11 amino acids long. The CDR3 is CSGGQDYEQYF. CDR3 nucleotide sequence: TGCAGCGGGGGACAGGACTACGAGCAGTACTTC.

This rearrangement joins TRBV2 to TRBJ2-5; 7 nucleotides align to TRBD1. Germline V gene data show CDR1 as SNHLY and CDR2 as FYNNEI. The CDR3 runs to 15 residues. V lost 8 bases to trimming and J lost 9 bases; unmatched junction nucleotides: 18. CDR3 bases: TGTGCCAGCGGCACTCTCGGACAGGTCGTTAAGCCCCAGTACTTC. Translating gives CASGTLGQVVKPQYF.

The chain joins TRBV7-2 to TRBJ2-5, with D perhaps TRBD2 (7 bases). Between the trimmed V and J ends, which lost 7 bases and 4 bases, there was a span of 19 bases. The CDR3 totals 15 residues. Germline CDR1 is SGHTA and CDR2 is FQGNSA. This chain's CDR3 is CASTRTGGRVETQYF. Written as DNA, the CDR3 is TGTGCCAGCACCCGCACCGGGGGGCGGGTAGAGACCCAGTACTTC.

This clonotype was picked up a small number of times. The chain uses TRBV29-1 and TRBJ2-5; weak D call: TRBD2 (7 bases). In germline, CDR1 is SQVTM, CDR2 ANQGSEA. V lost 7 bases and J lost 1, with 19 bases in between. The CDR3 is 15 amino acids. This CDR3 reads CSALRGGGVQETQYF. CDR3 in DNA: TGCAGCGCCCTAAGGGGAGGGGGGGTCCAAGAGACCCAGTACTTC.

This clonotype was counted a few times. V and J are TRBV7-8 and TRBJ1-6, with D unclear. Germline loops: CDR1 SGHVS, CDR2 FQNEAQ. Trimming removed 1 base at V and 7 bases at J, with 11 bases between. There are 15 residues in the CDR3. CDR3 coding DNA: TGTGCCAGCAGCTTAGAGGTCACCGCCAATTCACCCCTCCACTTT. It yields the protein CASSLEVTANSPLHF.

This clonotype was seen a single time. The V and J genes are TRBV6-2 or TRBV6-3 and TRBJ1-6; no clear D. CDR1 MNHEY and CDR2 SVGEGT come from the germline V gene. V was pared by 5 bases and J by 8 bases, with 13 bases between. This CDR3 is 14 amino acids long. CDR3 loop: CASSNWVLHSPLHF. CDR3 DNA sequence: TGTGCCAGCAGTAATTGGGTGTTGCATTCACCCCTCCACTTT.

This clonotype occurred a few times. This chain links TRBV12-5 with TRBJ1-2; D is unclear. The CDR3 extends over 12 amino acids. The germline V gene has CDR1 LGHNT and CDR2 FRNRAP. V lost 1 base and J lost 5, with 5 bases in between. The CDR3 sequence is CASGLGTYGYTF. For the CDR3, the DNA is TGTGCTAGTGGTTTGGGGACTTATGGCTACACCTTC.

The chain joins TRBV29-1 to TRBJ1-2, with a possible D match to TRBD1 (6 bases). The ends were cut back, 6 bases at V and 2 bases at J, with 13 bases in the middle. The CDR3 is 13 residues long. CDR1 is SQVTM, CDR2 ANQGSEA, per germline. DNA of the CDR3: TGCAGCGTCGCTCAGGGGACCAACTATGGCTACACCTTC. Its translation is CSVAQGTNYGYTF.

This clonotype was counted between two and nine times. The CDR3 loop is CASSPRQGYYNEQFF. In nucleotides, the CDR3 is TGTGCCAGCAGTCCCCGACAGGGTTACTACAATGAGCAGTTCTTC. This sequence joins TRBV12-3 or TRBV12-4 and TRBJ2-1, with 7 bases lining up with TRBD1. The CDR3 spans 15 residues. V lost 5 bases, J lost 3 bases, and 7 bases stayed unmatched.

This clonotype came up a few times. V is TRBV6-1 and J is TRBJ2-1, with D unclear. The V and J ends lost 4 bases and 0 bases respectively, with 16 bases between them. Per germline, CDR1 MNHNS and CDR2 SASEGT. The CDR3 totals 17 residues. The CDR3, as DNA: TGTGCCAGCAGTGCCGACGCTCAGTTTAGCTCCTACAATGAGCAGTTCTTC. Protein product: CASSADAQFSSYNEQFF.

This clonotype was seen only a few times. J is TRBJ2-1 and V is TRBV9; the D gene could be TRBD1 or TRBD2 (5 bases each). The V gene lost 4 bases and the J gene lost 4 bases, with 18 bases spanning the gap. CDR3 size: 16 residues. Germline V gene sequence: CDR1 SGDLS, CDR2 YYNGEE. CDR3 nucleotide sequence: TGTGCCAGCAGCCCGTGGGACGGGGTCAATTACAATGAGCAGTTCTTC. Its translation: CASSPWDGVNYNEQFF.

This clonotype appeared a single time. V gene TRBV4-3 combines with J gene TRBJ1-6, with a possible D match to TRBD1 (5 bases). The V gene lost 6 bases and the J gene lost 12 bases, with 12 bases spanning the gap. Looked up from germline, CDR1 is LGHNA and CDR2 is YSLEER. This CDR3 contains 12 residues. DNA of the CDR3: TGCGCCAGCAGGCAGGGAGTTGGACCCCTCCACTTT. Encoded protein: CASRQGVGPLHF.

This clonotype has only a few counts. This chain links TRBV29-1 with TRBJ2-7, with D perhaps assigned TRBD1 or TRBD2 (5 bases each). Trimming shortened V by 7 bases and J by 3 bases, and 13 bases separated the two germline ends. CDR3 length equals 12 residues. Per germline, CDR1 SQVTM and CDR2 ANQGSEA. CDR3: CSAMGRNYEQYF. For the CDR3, the DNA is TGCAGCGCAATGGGACGGAACTACGAGCAGTACTTC.

The chain recombines TRBV6-5 with TRBJ2-1; perhaps TRBD2 as D (6 bases). CDR1 and CDR2 (germline): MNHEY, SVGAGI. Trimming took off 5 bases at V and 0 bases at J, with 11 bases between the two ends. This CDR3 is built from 15 residues. In nucleotides, the CDR3 is TGTGCCAGCAGTCCGCGGGGCGGCTCCTACAATGAGCAGTTCTTC. Encoded protein: CASSPRGGSYNEQFF.

Only a few counts were recorded for this clonotype. The chain joins TRBV29-1 to TRBJ1-2, with 7 bases fitting TRBD1. This CDR3 comprises 11 residues. Germline CDR1 SQVTM, CDR2 ANQGSEA. Unmatched junction bases numbered 5, after V lost 6 bases and J lost 7 bases. The CDR3 region is CSVGTAPGYTF. CDR3 nucleotide sequence: TGCAGCGTAGGGACAGCGCCTGGCTACACCTTC.

A remark on this clonotype: An end of the junction differs from the germline gene, which may be a read error. This rearrangement joins TRBV10-1 to TRBJ2-7; 7 bases map to TRBD2. CDR3 length equals 13 residues. In germline, CDR1 is WNHNN, CDR2 SYGVQD (reference sequence). CDR3 sequence reads: CAGSGLGRKEQYF. Written as DNA, the CDR3 is TGCGCCGGCAGTGGACTAGGCCGGAAAGAGCAGTACTTC.

This chain links TRBV28 with TRBJ1-4; 8 nucleotides match TRBD1. Germline lookup yields CDR1 MDHEN and CDR2 SYDVKM. This CDR3 has 16 amino acids. With 6 bases clipped from V and 3 bases from J, the junction kept 9 bases outside the gene matches. CDR3 residues: CASRPGGRGPNEKLFF. In DNA form, the CDR3 reads TGTGCCAGCAGACCCGGCGGCAGGGGGCCTAATGAAAAACTGTTTTTT.

A few counts support this clonotype. The chain recombines TRBV4-2 with TRBJ1-1; 7 bases are a match to TRBD1. The CDR3 runs to 15 residues. V shed 4 bases and J 0 bases; nucleotides not matched to a gene: 5. Germline lookup yields CDR1 LGHNA and CDR2 YNFKEQ. CDR3 sequence (DNA): TGTGCCAGCAGCCCGTTGGGACAGATGAACACTGAAGCTTTCTTT. Its translation: CASSPLGQMNTEAFF.

This clonotype was detected a few times. The chain joins TRBV7-2 to TRBJ1-5; TRBD1 matches 9 bases. The CDR3 contains 16 residues. Per germline, CDR1 SGHTA and CDR2 FQGNSA. With 3 bases clipped from V and 0 bases from J, the junction kept 3 bases outside the gene matches. CDR3 bases: TGTGCCAGCAGCTTGGGACAGGGCTATAGCAATCAGCCCCAGCATTTT. It yields the protein CASSLGQGYSNQPQHF.

J is TRBJ2-7 and V is TRBV12-3 or TRBV12-4; TRBD1 might be the D (5 bases). This CDR3 spans 14 amino acids. The germline V and J ends were trimmed by 1 base and 6 bases, with 13 bases remaining between them. The CDR3 loop is CASSLEQGGGEQYF. CDR3 coding DNA: TGTGCCAGCAGTTTAGAGCAGGGCGGCGGCGAGCAGTACTTC.

The chain employs TRBV9 and TRBJ2-7; TRBD1 matches 7 bases. V shed 4 bases and J 2 bases; nucleotides not matched to a gene: 6. Germline-derived CDR1 and CDR2 are SGDLS and YYNGEE. This CDR3 region has 14 residues. The CDR3 coding sequence is TGTGCCAGCAGCAGTGACAGGGCTGCCTACGAGCAGTACTTC. This codes for CASSSDRAAYEQYF.